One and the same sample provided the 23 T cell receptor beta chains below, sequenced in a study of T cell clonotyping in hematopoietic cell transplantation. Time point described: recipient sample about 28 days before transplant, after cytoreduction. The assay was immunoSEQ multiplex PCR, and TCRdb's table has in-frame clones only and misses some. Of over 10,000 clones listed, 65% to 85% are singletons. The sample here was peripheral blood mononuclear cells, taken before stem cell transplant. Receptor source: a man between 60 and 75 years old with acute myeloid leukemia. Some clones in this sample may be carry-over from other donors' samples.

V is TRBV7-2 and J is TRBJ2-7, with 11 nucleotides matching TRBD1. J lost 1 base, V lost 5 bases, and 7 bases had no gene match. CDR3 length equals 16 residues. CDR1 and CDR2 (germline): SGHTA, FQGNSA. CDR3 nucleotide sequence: TGTGCCAGCAGCGGGTTCCGGGACAGGGGGTCCTACGAGCAGTACTTC. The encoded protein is CASSGFRDRGSYEQYF. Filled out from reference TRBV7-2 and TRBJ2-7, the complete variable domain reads GAGVSQSPSNKVTEKGKDVELRCDPISGHTALYWYRQSLGQGLEFLIYFQGNSAPDKSGLPSDRFSAERTGGSVSTLTIQRTQQEDSAVYLCASSGFRDRGSYEQYFGPGTRLTVT.

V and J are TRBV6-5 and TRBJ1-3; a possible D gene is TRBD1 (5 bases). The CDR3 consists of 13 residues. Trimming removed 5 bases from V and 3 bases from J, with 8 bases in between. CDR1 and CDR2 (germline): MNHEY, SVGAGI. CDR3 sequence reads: CASSRTLGNTIYF. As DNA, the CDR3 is TGTGCCAGCAGTCGGACACTTGGAAACACCATATATTTT.

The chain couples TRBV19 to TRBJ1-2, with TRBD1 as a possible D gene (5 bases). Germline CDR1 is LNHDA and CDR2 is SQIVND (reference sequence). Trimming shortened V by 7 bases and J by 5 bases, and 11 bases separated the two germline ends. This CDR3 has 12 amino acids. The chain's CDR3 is CASNFRDYGYTF. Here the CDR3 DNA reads TGTGCCAGTAACTTCAGGGATTATGGCTACACCTTC. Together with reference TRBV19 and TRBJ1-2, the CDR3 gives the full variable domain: DGGITQSPKYLFRKEGQNVTLSCEQNLNHDAMYWYRQDPGQGLRLIYYSQIVNDFQKGDIAEGYSVSREKKESFPLTVTSAQKNPTAFYLCASNFRDYGYTFGSGTRLTVV.

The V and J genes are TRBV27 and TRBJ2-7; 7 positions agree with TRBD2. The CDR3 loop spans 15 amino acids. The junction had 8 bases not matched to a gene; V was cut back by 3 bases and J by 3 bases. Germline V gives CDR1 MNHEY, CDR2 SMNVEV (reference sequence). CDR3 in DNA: TGTGCCAGCAGTTTCTTGGGGGGGGGAAACTACGAGCAGTACTTC. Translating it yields CASSFLGGGNYEQYF.

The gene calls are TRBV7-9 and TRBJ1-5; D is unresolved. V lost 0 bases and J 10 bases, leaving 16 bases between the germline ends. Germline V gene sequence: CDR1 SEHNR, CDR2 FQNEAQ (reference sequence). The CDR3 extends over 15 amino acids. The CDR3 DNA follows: TGTGCCAGCAGCTTAGCGCGCGGAGGGCGACGCCCCCAGCATTTT. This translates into CASSLARGGRRPQHF.

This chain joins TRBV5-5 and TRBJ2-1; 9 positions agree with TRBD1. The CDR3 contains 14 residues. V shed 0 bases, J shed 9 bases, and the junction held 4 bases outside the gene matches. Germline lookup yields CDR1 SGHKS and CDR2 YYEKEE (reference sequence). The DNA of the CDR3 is TGTGCCAGCAGCTTGGAACAGGGGGCGGGTGAGCAGTTCTTC. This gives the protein CASSLEQGAGEQFF.

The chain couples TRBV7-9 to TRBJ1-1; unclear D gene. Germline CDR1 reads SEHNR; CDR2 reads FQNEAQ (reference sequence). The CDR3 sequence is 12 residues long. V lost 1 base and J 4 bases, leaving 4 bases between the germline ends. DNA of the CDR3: TGTGCCAGCAGCTTAGGCTCCACTGAAGCTTTCTTT. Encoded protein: CASSLGSTEAFF.

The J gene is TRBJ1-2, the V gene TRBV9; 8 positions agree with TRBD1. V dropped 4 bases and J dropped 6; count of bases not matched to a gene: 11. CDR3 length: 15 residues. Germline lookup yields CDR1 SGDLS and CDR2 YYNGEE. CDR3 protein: CASSPSPDRADGYTF. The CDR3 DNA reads TGTGCCAGCAGCCCCTCCCCGGACAGGGCGGATGGCTACACCTTC.

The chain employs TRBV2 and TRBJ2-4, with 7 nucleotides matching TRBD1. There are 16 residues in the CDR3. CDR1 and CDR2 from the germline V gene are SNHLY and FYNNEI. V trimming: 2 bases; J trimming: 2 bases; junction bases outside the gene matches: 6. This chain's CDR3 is CASSETGQAPKNIQYF. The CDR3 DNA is TGTGCCAGCAGTGAAACAGGACAGGCCCCCAAAAACATTCAGTACTTC.

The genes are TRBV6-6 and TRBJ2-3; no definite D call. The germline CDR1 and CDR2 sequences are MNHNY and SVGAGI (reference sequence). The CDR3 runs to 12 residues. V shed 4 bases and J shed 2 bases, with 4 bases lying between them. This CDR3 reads CASSSHTDTQYF. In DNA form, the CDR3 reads TGTGCCAGCAGTTCCCACACAGATACGCAGTATTTT.

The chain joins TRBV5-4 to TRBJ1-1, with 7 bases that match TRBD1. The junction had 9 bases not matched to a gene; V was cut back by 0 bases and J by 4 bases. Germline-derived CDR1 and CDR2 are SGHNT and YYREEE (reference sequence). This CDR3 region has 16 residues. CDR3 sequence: CASSLGQGRGSTEAFF. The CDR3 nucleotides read TGTGCCAGCAGCTTGGGACAGGGAAGAGGGAGCACTGAAGCTTTCTTT.

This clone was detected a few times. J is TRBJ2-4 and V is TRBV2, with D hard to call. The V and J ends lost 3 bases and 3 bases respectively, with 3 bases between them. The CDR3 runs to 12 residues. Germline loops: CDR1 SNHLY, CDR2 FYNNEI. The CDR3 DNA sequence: TGTGCCAGCAGTGAGGGCAAAAACATTCAGTACTTC. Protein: CASSEGKNIQYF.

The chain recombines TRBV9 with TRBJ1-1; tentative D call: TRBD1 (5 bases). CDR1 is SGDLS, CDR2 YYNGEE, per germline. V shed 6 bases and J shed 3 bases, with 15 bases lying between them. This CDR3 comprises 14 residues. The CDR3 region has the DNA TGTGCCAGCAAGTGGGGCCGGGACGACACTGAAGCTTTCTTT. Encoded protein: CASKWGRDDTEAFF.

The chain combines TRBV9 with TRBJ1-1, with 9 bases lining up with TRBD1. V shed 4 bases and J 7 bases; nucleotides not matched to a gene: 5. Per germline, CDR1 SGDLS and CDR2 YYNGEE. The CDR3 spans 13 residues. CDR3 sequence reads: CASSLTGGLEAFF. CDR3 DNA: TGTGCCAGCAGCCTCACAGGGGGCCTTGAAGCTTTCTTT.

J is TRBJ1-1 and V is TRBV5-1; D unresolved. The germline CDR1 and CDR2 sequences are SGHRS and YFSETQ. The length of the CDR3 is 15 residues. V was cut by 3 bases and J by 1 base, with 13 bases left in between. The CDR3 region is CASSYGSEANTEAFF. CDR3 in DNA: TGCGCCAGCAGCTACGGATCCGAGGCGAACACTGAAGCTTTCTTT.

The CDR3 bases are TGTGCCAGCAGTTACCCCTCTGGGGCCAACGTCCTGACTTTC. This codes for CASSYPSGANVLTF. The rearrangement uses TRBV6-6 and TRBJ2-6; unclear D gene. V lost 2 bases to trimming and J lost 0 bases, with 2 bases between them. Germline CDR1 MNHNY, CDR2 SVGAGI (reference sequence). The CDR3 spans 14 residues.

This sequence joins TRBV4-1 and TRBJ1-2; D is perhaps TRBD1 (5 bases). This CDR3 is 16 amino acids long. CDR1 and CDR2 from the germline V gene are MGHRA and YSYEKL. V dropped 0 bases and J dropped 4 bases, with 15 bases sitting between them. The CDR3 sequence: CASSQEKGVPSYGYTF. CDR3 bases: TGCGCCAGCAGCCAAGAAAAAGGGGTCCCCAGCTATGGCTACACCTTC.

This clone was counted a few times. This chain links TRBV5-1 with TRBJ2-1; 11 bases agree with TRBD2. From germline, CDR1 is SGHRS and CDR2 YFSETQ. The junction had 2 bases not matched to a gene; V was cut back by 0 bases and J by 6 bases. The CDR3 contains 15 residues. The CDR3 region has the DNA TGCGCCAGCAGCTTGGTGGGACTAGCGGTCAATGAGCAGTTCTTC. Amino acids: CASSLVGLAVNEQFF.

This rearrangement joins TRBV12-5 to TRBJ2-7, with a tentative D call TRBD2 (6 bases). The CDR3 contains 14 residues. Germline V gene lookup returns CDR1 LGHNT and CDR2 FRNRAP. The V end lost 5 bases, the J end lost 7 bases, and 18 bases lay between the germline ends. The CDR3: CASGPPPGASEQYF. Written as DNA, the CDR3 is TGTGCTAGTGGTCCACCCCCGGGAGCATCGGAGCAGTACTTC.

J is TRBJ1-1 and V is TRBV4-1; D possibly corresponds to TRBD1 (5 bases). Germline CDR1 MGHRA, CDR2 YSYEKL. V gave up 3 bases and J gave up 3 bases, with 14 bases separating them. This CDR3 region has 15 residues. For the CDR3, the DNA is TGCGCCAGCAGCCATTACCGGGGGGAATACACTGAAGCTTTCTTT. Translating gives CASSHYRGEYTEAFF.

The CDR3 DNA is TGTGCCAGTAGCCTCACAGATACGCAGTATTTT. Encoded protein: CASSLTDTQYF. The V call is TRBV19, the J call TRBJ2-3, with D unclear. CDR1 LNHDA and CDR2 SQIVND come from the germline V gene (reference sequence). The CDR3 totals 11 residues. Trimming pared 6 bases from V and 2 bases from J, leaving 3 bases between.

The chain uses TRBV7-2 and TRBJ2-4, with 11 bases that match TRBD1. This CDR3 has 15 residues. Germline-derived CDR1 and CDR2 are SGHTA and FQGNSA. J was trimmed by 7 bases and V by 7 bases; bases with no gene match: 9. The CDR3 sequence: CASTPRTGGRNIQYF. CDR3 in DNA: TGTGCCAGCACCCCAAGGACAGGGGGCAGGAACATTCAGTACTTC.

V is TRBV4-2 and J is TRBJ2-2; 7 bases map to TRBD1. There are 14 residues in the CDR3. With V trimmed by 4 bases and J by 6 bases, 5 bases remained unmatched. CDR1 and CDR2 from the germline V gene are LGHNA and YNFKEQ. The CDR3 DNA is TGTGCCAGCAGCCGAGGGACAGAGGCCGGGGAGCTGTTTTTT. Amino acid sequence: CASSRGTEAGELFF.